This record concerns one T cell receptor beta chain sequence. Its antigen is not known. This sample is part of a study of beta chain features in type 1 diabetes. For the study at large: What patients shared with healthy donors was a similar profile of age, gender and cell yields. Overall study results and limits: Type 1 diabetes patients had TCRB CDR3s that were shorter (moderately but significantly so) in all four CD4+ subsets. Across patients, naive, central memory and Treg TCRB repertoires exhibited apparently greater similarity than was observed across healthy donors.

Sequenced material consisted of expressed TCRB transcripts (all of the isolated RNA was reverse transcribed). On average, stem cell-like memory T cell samples had approximately 910,000 reads. Assay used: immunoSEQ multiplex PCR; TCRdb lists only in-frame clones, some missing. The data hold around 16,000 clones, with about 70% observed a single time. Deletions cut 6 bases from V and 2 bases from J, with 16 bases between. From germline, CDR1 is SGHAT and CDR2 FQNNGV. This CDR3 region has 15 residues. Staining for CD45RO/CCR7/CD25/CD127/CD95/CD27 allowed sorting of CD4+ naive, central memory, regulatory and stem cell-like memory cells.

The receptor was isolated from a man younger than 45 with type 1 diabetes. Input material: stem cell memory CD4+ T cells from blood. This chain links TRBV11-2 with TRBJ2-5; weak D call: TRBD2 (5 bases). CDR3 sequence reads: CASRRVGSLQETQYF. DNA for the CDR3: TGTGCCAGCAGACGCGTAGGGAGCCTTCAAGAGACCCAGTACTTC.